The 12 T cell receptor beta chains given below trace back to one sample, sequenced in a study of identical twins. MiXCR was run by TCRdb on the 5' RACE reads, yielding one entry per CDR3 protein. The table has about 530,000 distinct CDR3 sequences, roughly 15% seen once. These data also featured in a second study, about yellow fever vaccine responses in identical twins.

Sequencing used CD4+ T cells sorted from blood. These receptors originate from a woman aged 18 to 35 in good health.

In this sample, this clonotype turned up many times. This chain joins TRBV5-1 and TRBJ2-7, with D perhaps matching TRBD1 (5 bases). V lost 1 base, J lost 0 bases, and 8 bases lay in between. The CDR3 is made up of 14 amino acids. Germline assignment: CDR1 SGHRS and CDR2 YFSETQ. The CDR3, as DNA: TGCGCCAGCAGCTTGACAGGTAACTCCTACGAGCAGTACGTC. This translates into CASSLTGNSYEQYV.

The chain couples TRBV5-1 to TRBJ2-7, with TRBD2 matching over 7 bases. Trimming cost V 4 bases and J 1 base; bases outside gene matches: 8. The CDR3 has 15 residues. Per the germline V gene, CDR1 is SGHRS and CDR2 is YFSETQ. CDR3 nucleotides: TGCGCCAGCAGCCTCATGAGGGGAGGGTCCTACGAGCAGTACTTC. Protein product: CASSLMRGGSYEQYF.

This clonotype was observed a few times. V usage is TRBV12-3 or TRBV12-4 and J usage is TRBJ1-1, with TRBD1 matching 8 bases. The CDR3 is 12 residues long. After removal of 6 bases from V and 11 bases from J, the junction contained 8 bases not matched to a gene. CDR3 coding DNA: TGTGCCAGCAGCCAAGACAGGGGTGGTGCTTTCTTT. It is translated as CASSQDRGGAFF.

In this sample, this clonotype turned up many times. The chain couples TRBV12-3 or TRBV12-4 to TRBJ2-2; 7 bases agree with TRBD2. V lost 3 bases to trimming and J lost 3 bases; unmatched junction nucleotides: 4. The CDR3 runs 15 residues. The CDR3 DNA sequence: TGTGCCAGCAGTTTGGGGGGGTCGGACACCGGGGAGCTGTTTTTT. Protein: CASSLGGSDTGELFF.

This chain connects TRBV15 to TRBJ2-1; 7 nucleotides match TRBD1. Germline V gene lookup returns CDR1 LNHNV and CDR2 YYDKDF (reference sequence). Trimming removed 3 bases from V and 3 bases from J; junction bases left unmatched: 5. This CDR3 comprises 15 residues. The CDR3 coding sequence is TGTGCCACCAGCAGTTTGACAGGGTACTACAATGAGCAGTTCTTC. Translating it yields CATSSLTGYYNEQFF.

The chain has TRBV29-1 and TRBJ2-7, with 12 bases identical to TRBD2. The CDR3 contains 15 residues. J gave up 2 bases and V 3 bases, and 5 bases lay outside the gene matches. CDR1 SQVTM and CDR2 ANQGSEA come from the germline V gene. The CDR3 DNA reads as TGCAGCGTTGAGTTACTAGCGGGAGGCACCTACGAGCAGTACTTC. Translating it yields CSVELLAGGTYEQYF.

The chain combines TRBV29-1 with TRBJ2-5; D not resolved. The CDR3 is made up of 14 amino acids. Trimming removed 4 bases from V and 2 bases from J, with 14 bases in between. CDR1 and CDR2 (germline): SQVTM, ANQGSEA. CDR3 in amino acids: CSVGRIEIQETQYF. In DNA, the CDR3 is TGCAGCGTTGGACGGATCGAGATTCAAGAGACCCAGTACTTC. The full variable domain, its missing parts supplied by reference TRBV29-1 and TRBJ2-5, is SAVISQKPSRDICQRGTSLTIQCQVDSQVTMMFWYRQQPGQSLTLIATANQGSEATYESGFVIDKFPISRPNLTFSTLTVSNMSPEDSSIYLCSVGRIEIQETQYFGPGTRLLVL.

Regarding this clonotype: It is unclear where the CDR3 begins or ends on the DNA, so no DNA is shown, and the CDR3 is as TCRdb lists it. This rearrangement joins TRBV29-1 to TRBJ2-1; TRBD2, as called in the table, went unchecked against the DNA. Per the germline V gene, CDR1 is SQVTM and CDR2 is ANQGSEA. A total of 18 residues make up the CDR3, ends included. The CDR3 reads CSVLSAALRGGITNEQFF.

The sample holds a few counts of this clonotype. The rearrangement uses TRBV5-1 and TRBJ2-7; D unresolved. Germline V gene sequence: CDR1 SGHRS, CDR2 YFSETQ. V lost 3 bases and J lost 2, with 12 bases in between. This CDR3 spans 14 amino acids. The CDR3 DNA follows: TGCGCCAGCAGCTATTCGGACGGTCCCTACGAGCAGTACTTC. The encoded protein is CASSYSDGPYEQYF.

This clonotype occurred many times. The V call is TRBV10-3, the J call TRBJ1-1, with 7 bases identical to TRBD1. In germline, CDR1 is ENHRY, CDR2 SYGVKD. This CDR3 contains 14 residues. J lost 3 bases, V lost 6 bases, and 7 bases had no gene match. The CDR3 region is CAISPTGVDTEAFF. The DNA for the CDR3 is TGTGCCATCAGCCCAACAGGGGTCGACACTGAAGCTTTCTTT.

The chain carries TRBV4-2 and TRBJ2-1, with a weak D call TRBD1 (6 bases). Trimming took off 0 bases at V and 2 bases at J, with 11 bases between the two ends. The CDR3 is made up of 16 amino acids. Per the germline V gene, CDR1 is LGHNA and CDR2 is YNFKEQ. This CDR3 is CASSQEGGSAYNEQFF. CDR3 DNA sequence: TGTGCCAGCAGCCAAGAAGGGGGATCCGCCTACAATGAGCAGTTCTTC.

This clonotype was seen repeatedly, ten times or more. V is TRBV5-1 and J is TRBJ1-1, with 9 bases lining up with TRBD1. The CDR3 is made up of 14 amino acids. The J segment lost 0 bases and the V segment lost 5 bases, leaving 2 bases of the junction unmatched. CDR1 is SGHRS and CDR2 is YFSETQ in the germline V gene. CDR3 sequence: CASRGQGLNTEAFF. The CDR3 DNA reads TGCGCCAGCAGGGGACAGGGACTGAACACTGAAGCTTTCTTT.